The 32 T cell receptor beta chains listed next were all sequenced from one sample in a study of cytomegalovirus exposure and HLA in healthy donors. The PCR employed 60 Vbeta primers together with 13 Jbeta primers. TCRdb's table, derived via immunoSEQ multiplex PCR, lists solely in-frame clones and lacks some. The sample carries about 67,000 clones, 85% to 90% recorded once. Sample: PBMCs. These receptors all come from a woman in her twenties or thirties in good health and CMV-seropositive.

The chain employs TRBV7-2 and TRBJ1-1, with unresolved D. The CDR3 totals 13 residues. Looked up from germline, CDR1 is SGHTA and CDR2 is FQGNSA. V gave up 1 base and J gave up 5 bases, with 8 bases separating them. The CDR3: CASSLERTTEAFF. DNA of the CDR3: TGTGCCAGCAGCTTAGAGCGGACTACTGAAGCTTTCTTT.

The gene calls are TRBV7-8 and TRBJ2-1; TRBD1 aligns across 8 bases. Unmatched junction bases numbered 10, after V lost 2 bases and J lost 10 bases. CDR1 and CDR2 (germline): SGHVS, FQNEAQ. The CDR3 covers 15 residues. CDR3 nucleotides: TGTGCCAGCAGCTTACTACAGGGGGACCAGGGGGAGCAGTTCTTC. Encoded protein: CASSLLQGDQGEQFF.

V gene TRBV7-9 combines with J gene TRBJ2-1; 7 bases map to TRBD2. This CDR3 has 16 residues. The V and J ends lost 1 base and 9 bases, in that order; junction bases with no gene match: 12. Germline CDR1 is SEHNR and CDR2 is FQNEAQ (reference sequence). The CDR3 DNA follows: TGTGCCAGCAGCTTAGTCTGGGGCGGGAGTCCGGGTGAGCAGTTCTTC. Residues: CASSLVWGGSPGEQFF.

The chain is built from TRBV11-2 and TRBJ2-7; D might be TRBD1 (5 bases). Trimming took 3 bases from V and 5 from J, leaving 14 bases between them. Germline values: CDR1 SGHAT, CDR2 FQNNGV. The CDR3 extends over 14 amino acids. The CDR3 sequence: CASSFYAGQHEQYF. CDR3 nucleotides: TGTGCCAGCAGCTTTTACGCAGGGCAACACGAGCAGTACTTC.

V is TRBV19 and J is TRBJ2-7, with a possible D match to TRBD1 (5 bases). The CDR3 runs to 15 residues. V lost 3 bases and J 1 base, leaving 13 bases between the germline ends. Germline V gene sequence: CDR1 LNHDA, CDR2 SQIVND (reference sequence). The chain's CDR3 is CASSMGLATSYEQYF. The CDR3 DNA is TGTGCCAGTAGTATGGGGCTGGCGACTTCCTACGAGCAGTACTTC.

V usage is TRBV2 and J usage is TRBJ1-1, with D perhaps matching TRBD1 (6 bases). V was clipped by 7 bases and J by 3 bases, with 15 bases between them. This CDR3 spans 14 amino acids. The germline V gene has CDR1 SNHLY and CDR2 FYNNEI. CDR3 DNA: TGTGCCAGCACCACAGGGTTCAGAGACACTGAAGCTTTCTTT. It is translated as CASTTGFRDTEAFF.

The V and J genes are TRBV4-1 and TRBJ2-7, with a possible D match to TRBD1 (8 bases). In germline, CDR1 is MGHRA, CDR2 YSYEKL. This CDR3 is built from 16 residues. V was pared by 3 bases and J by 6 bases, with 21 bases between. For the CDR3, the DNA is TGCGCCAGCAGCCATCCTGCGGGGGACAGGCAGGGCGAGCAGTACTTC. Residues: CASSHPAGDRQGEQYF.

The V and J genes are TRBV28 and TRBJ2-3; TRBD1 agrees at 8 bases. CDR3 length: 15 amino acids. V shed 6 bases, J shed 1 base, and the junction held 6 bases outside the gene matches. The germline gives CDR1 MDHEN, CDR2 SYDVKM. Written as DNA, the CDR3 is TGTGCCAGCAGGGACCAGGGGGCTGGCACAGATACGCAGTATTTT. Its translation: CASRDQGAGTDTQYF.

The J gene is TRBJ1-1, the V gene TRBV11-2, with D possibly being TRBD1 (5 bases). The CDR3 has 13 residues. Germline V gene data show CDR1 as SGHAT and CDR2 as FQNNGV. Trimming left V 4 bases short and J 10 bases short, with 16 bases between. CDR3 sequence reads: CASSWSPGDLAFF. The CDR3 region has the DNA TGTGCCAGCAGCTGGTCGCCGGGGGATTTAGCTTTCTTT.

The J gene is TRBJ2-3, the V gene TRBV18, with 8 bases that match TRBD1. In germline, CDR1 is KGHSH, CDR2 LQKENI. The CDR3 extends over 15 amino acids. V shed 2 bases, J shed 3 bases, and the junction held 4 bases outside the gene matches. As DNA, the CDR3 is TGTGCCAGCTCACCAGGCAGGGGGCAAACAGATACGCAGTATTTT. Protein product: CASSPGRGQTDTQYF.

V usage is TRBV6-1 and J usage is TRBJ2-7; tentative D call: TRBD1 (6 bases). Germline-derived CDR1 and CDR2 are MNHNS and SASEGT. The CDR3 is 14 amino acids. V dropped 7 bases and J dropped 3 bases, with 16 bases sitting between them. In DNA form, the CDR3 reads TGTGCCAGCAAAACGACTCGACAGGTCTACGAGCAGTACTTC. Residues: CASKTTRQVYEQYF.

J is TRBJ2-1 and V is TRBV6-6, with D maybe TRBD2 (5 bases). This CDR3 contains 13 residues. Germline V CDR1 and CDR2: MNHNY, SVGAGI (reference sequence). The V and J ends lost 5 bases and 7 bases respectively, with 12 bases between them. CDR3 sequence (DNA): TGTGCCAGCAGTCTACTAGTCACGAATGAGCAGTTCTTC. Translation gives CASSLLVTNEQFF.

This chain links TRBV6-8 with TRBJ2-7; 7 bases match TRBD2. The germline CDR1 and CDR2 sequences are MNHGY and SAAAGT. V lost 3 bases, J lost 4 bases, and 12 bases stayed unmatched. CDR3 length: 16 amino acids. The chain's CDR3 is CASSYVCATSSYEQYF. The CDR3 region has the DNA TGTGCCAGCAGTTATGTCTGTGCGACTAGCAGTTACGAGCAGTACTTC.

The CDR3 DNA reads TGTGCCAGTAGTCTGGACAGGCAATCAGAGACCCAGTACTTC. Residues: CASSLDRQSETQYF. J is TRBJ2-5 and V is TRBV19; 7 nucleotides match TRBD1. Germline loops: CDR1 LNHDA, CDR2 SQIVND (reference sequence). The V gene end was trimmed by 5 bases and the J gene end by 4 bases; junction bases not matched to a gene: 7. CDR3 length: 14 residues.

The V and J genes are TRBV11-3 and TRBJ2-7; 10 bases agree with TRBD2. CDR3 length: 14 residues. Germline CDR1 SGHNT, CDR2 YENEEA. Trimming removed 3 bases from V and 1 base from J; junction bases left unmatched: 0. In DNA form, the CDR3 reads TGTGCCAGCAGCTTGACTAGCGGGTCCTACGAGCAGTACTTC. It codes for CASSLTSGSYEQYF.

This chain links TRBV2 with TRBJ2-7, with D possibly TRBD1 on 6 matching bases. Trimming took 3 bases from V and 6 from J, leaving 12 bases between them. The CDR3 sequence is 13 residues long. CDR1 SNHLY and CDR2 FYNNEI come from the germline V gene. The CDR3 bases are TGTGCCAGCAGTGATCCAGGGGCCAGCGAGCAGTACTTC. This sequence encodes CASSDPGASEQYF. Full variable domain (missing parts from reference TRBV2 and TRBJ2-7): EPEVTQTPSHQVTQMGQEVILRCVPISNHLYFYWYRQILGQKVEFLVSFYNNEISEKSEIFDDQFSVERPDGSNFTLKIRSTKLEDSAMYFCASSDPGASEQYFGPGTRLTVT.

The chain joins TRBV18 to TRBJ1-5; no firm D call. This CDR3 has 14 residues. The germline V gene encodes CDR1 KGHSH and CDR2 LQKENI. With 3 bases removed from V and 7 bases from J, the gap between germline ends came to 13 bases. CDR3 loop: CASSPIYEGQPQHF. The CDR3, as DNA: TGTGCCAGCTCACCTATTTATGAGGGACAGCCCCAGCATTTT.

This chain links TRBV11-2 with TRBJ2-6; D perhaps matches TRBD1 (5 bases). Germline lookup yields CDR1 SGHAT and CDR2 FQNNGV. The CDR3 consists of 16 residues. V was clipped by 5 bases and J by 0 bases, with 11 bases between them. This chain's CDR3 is CASSPQVTSGANVLTF. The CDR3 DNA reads TGTGCCAGCAGCCCACAGGTGACCTCTGGGGCCAACGTCCTGACTTTC.

In DNA, the CDR3 is TGTGCCAGCAGTGAAACTAGAAACACCGGGGAGCTGTTTTTT. Translation: CASSETRNTGELFF. The V call is TRBV6-1, the J call TRBJ2-2; D perhaps matches TRBD2 (5 bases). This CDR3 comprises 14 residues. The germline CDR1 and CDR2 sequences are MNHNS and SASEGT. Trimming shortened V by 2 bases and J by 2 bases, and 6 bases separated the two germline ends.

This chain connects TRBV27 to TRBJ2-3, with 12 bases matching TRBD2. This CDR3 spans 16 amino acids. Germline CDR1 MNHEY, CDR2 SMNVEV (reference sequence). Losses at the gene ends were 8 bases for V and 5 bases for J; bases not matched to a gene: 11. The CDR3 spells CASERRLAGAVDTQYF. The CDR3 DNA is TGTGCCAGCGAACGCCGACTAGCGGGAGCGGTAGATACGCAGTATTTT.

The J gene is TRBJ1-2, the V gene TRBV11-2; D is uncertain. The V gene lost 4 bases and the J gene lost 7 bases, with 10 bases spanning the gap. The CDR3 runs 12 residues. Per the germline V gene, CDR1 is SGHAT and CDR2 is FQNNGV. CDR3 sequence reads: CASSYWSSGYTF. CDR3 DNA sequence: TGTGCCAGCAGCTATTGGTCCAGTGGCTACACCTTC.

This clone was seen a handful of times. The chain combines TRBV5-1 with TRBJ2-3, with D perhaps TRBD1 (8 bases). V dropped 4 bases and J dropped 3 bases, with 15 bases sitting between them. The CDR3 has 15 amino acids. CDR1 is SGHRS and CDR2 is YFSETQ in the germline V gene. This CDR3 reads CASSLQGEGTDTQYF. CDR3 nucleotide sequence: TGCGCCAGCAGCCTACAGGGGGAGGGGACAGATACGCAGTATTTT.

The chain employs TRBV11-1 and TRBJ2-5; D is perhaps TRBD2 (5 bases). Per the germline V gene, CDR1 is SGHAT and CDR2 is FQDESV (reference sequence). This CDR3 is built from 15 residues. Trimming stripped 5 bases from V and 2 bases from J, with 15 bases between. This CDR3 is CASSGPTRSQETQYF. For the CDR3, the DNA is TGTGCCAGCAGCGGCCCCACTAGGTCGCAAGAGACCCAGTACTTC.

This CDR3 is CASTQPGQGQTQYF. DNA of the CDR3: TGTGCCAGCACACAACCGGGACAGGGGCAGACCCAGTACTTC. V is TRBV6-5 and J is TRBJ2-5, with 10 bases matching TRBD1. With 7 bases clipped from V and 6 bases from J, the junction kept 8 bases outside the gene matches. This CDR3 region has 14 residues. In germline, CDR1 is MNHEY, CDR2 SVGAGI.

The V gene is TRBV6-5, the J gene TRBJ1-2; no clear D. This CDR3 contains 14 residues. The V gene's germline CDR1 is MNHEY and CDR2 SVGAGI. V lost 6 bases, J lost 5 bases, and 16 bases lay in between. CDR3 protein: CASSPRPGEYGYTF. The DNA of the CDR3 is TGTGCCAGCAGCCCCAGGCCGGGAGAATATGGCTACACCTTC.

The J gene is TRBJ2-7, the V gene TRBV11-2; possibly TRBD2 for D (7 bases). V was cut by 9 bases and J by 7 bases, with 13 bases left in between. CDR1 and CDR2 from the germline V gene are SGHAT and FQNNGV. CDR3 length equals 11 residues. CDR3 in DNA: TGTGCCAGTCGGGGGGCGCAAGAGCAGTACTTC. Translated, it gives CASRGAQEQYF.

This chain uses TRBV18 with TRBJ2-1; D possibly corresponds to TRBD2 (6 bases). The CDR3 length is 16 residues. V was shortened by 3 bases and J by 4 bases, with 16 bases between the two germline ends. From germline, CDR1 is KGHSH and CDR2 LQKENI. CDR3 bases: TGTGCCAGCTCACCCCGGCGACCGGCGGGATACAATGAGCAGTTCTTC. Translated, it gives CASSPRRPAGYNEQFF.

CDR3 residues: CAISEGGSGDNEQFF. As DNA, the CDR3 is TGTGCCATCAGTGAAGGCGGGAGCGGGGACAATGAGCAGTTCTTC. This chain connects TRBV10-3 to TRBJ2-1; TRBD2 matches 7 bases. Unmatched junction bases numbered 7, after V lost 3 bases and J lost 5 bases. The CDR3 totals 15 residues. Looked up from germline, CDR1 is ENHRY and CDR2 is SYGVKD.

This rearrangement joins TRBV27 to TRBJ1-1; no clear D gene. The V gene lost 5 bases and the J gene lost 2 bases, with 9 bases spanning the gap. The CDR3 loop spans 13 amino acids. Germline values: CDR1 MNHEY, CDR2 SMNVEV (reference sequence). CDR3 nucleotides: TGTGCCAGCAGTCCGGGGAGTAACACTGAAGCTTTCTTT. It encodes CASSPGSNTEAFF.

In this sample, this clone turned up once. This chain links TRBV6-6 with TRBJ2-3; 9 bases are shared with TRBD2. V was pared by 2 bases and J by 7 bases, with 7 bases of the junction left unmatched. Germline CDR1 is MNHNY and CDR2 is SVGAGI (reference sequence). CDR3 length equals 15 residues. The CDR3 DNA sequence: TGTGCCAGCAGTTACCCCTCTGCGGGAGGGAATACGCAGTATTTT. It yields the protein CASSYPSAGGNTQYF.

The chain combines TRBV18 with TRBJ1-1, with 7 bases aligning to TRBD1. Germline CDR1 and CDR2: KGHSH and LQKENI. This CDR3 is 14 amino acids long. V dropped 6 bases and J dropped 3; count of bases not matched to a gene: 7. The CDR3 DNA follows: TGTGCCAGCTCGCGACAGGGTCTAGACACTGAAGCTTTCTTT. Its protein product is CASSRQGLDTEAFF.

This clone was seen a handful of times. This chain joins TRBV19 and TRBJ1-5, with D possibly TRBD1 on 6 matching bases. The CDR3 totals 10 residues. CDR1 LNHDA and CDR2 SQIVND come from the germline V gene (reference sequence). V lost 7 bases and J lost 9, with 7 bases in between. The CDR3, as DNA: TGTGCCAGTAACAGGGTGCCCCAGCATTTT. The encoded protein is CASNRVPQHF.